The 5 T cell receptor beta chains presented below share a single source sample, sequenced in a study of cytomegalovirus exposure and HLA in healthy donors. This PCR relied on a set of 60 Vbeta primers and 13 Jbeta primers. Sequencing was performed with immunoSEQ multiplex PCR; in TCRdb, only in-frame clones are kept and a portion is missing. This sample carries 150,000 to 180,000 clones, 80% of them seen once, and the ten largest clones take 13%. The specimen was PBMCs. These TCRs come from a young man in good health and CMV-seropositive.

The genes are TRBV5-4 and TRBJ2-1; 7 bases align to TRBD2. This CDR3 region has 15 residues. Trimming at V came to 7 bases and at J to 7 bases, leaving 14 bases not matched to a gene. Looked up from germline, CDR1 is SGHNT and CDR2 is YYREEE (reference sequence). Written as DNA, the CDR3 is TGTGCCAGCGCCCCGGGACTACAGATGAGGAATGAGCAGTTCTTC. Protein sequence: CASAPGLQMRNEQFF.

The chain couples TRBV6-1 to TRBJ2-7; 7 bases agree with TRBD1. The junction had 3 bases not matched to a gene; V was cut back by 4 bases and J by 3 bases. CDR3 length: 13 residues. Germline V gives CDR1 MNHNS, CDR2 SASEGT. The CDR3 loop is CASSVDRDYEQYF. CDR3 nucleotides: TGTGCCAGCAGTGTAGACAGGGACTACGAGCAGTACTTC.

This clone was seen a single time. The gene calls are TRBV6-1 and TRBJ2-7, with TRBD2 as a possible D gene (5 bases). CDR3 length equals 13 residues. Germline loops: CDR1 MNHNS, CDR2 SASEGT. Trimming removed 5 bases from V and 1 base from J, with 9 bases in between. This chain's CDR3 is CASSRGGSYEQYF. CDR3 bases: TGTGCCAGCAGTCGCGGAGGATCCTACGAGCAGTACTTC.

The rearrangement uses TRBV7-9 and TRBJ1-5; D uncertain. This CDR3 comprises 14 residues. Trimming took off 1 base at V and 5 bases at J, with 9 bases between the two ends. Germline CDR1 reads SEHNR; CDR2 reads FQNEAQ (reference sequence). CDR3 nucleotide sequence: TGTGCCAGCAGCTTAGGCAGGAGGGATCAGCCCCAGCATTTT. Translating gives CASSLGRRDQPQHF.

The chain carries TRBV11-3 and TRBJ2-1; D uncertain. Germline CDR1 and CDR2: SGHNT and YENEEA. V was cut by 4 bases and J by 8 bases, with 12 bases left in between. The CDR3 has 13 residues. The CDR3 DNA is TGTGCCAGCAGCTCAGGTCGGTACCATGAGCAGTTCTTC. This codes for CASSSGRYHEQFF.